This entry is about one T cell receptor (beta chain). The data stem from a study of cytomegalovirus exposure and HLA in healthy donors. The ends lost 5 bases at V and 1 base at J; junction bases unmatched: 6. The CDR3 loop spans 15 amino acids. CDR1 and CDR2 (germline): MNHEY, SVGAGI. PCR involved 60 Vbeta and 13 Jbeta primers. The table came from immunoSEQ multiplex PCR; TCRdb's copy has only in-frame clones and leaves some out. Of some 190,000 clones in the sample, around 80% were seen once. The receptor comes from a girl between 5 and 17 years old in good health and CMV-seropositive. Material: PBMCs. V is TRBV6-5 and J is TRBJ1-1, with 8 positions matching TRBD1. CDR3 sequence (DNA): TGTGCCAGCAGTCGCCCACAGGGGGGGAACACTGAAGCTTTCTTT. Amino acid sequence: CASSRPQGGNTEAFF.